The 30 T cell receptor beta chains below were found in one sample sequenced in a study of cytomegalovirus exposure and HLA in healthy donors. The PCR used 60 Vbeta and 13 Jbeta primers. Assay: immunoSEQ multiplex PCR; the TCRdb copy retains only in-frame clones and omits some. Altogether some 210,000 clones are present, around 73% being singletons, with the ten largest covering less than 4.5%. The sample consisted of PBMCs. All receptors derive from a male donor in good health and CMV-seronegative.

DNA of the CDR3: TGTGCCAGCAGTTTAGGTGGCAGGCCCCACTATGGCTACACCTTC. It encodes CASSLGGRPHYGYTF. This chain uses TRBV27 with TRBJ1-2; D not resolved. V gave up 2 bases and J gave up 3 bases, with 13 bases separating them. This CDR3 is built from 15 residues. Germline assignment: CDR1 MNHEY and CDR2 SMNVEV (reference sequence).

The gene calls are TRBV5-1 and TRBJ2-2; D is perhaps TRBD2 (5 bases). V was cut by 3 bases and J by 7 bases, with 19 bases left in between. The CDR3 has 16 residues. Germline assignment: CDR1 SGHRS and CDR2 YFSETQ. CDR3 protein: CASSSEAFPVGGELFF. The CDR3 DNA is TGCGCCAGCAGCTCGGAGGCGTTCCCGGTCGGCGGGGAGCTGTTTTTT.

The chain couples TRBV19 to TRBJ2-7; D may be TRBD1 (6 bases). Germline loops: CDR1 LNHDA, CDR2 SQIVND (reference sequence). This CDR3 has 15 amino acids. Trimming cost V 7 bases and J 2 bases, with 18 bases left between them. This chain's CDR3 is CASTTGHSGTYEQYF. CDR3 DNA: TGTGCCAGTACCACGGGACACTCCGGAACCTACGAGCAGTACTTC.

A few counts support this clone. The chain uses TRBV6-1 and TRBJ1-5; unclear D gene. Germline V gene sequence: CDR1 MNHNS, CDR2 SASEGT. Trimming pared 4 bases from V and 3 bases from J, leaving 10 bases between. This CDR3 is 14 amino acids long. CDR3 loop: CASSVDGINQPQHF. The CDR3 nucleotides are TGTGCCAGCAGTGTGGACGGGATCAATCAGCCCCAGCATTTT.

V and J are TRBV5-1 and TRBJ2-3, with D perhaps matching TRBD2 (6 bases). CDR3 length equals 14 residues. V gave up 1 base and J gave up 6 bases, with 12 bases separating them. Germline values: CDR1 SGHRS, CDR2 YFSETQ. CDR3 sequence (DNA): TGCGCCAGCAGCTTGACTAGCAGGGCGGATACGCAGTATTTT. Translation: CASSLTSRADTQYF.

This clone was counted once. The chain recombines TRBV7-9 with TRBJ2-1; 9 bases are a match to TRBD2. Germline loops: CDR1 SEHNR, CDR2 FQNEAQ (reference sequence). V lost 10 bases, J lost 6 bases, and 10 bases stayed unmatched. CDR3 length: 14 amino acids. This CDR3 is CATSTSGASNEQFF. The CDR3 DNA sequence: TGTGCCACCTCGACTAGCGGTGCGAGCAATGAGCAGTTCTTC.

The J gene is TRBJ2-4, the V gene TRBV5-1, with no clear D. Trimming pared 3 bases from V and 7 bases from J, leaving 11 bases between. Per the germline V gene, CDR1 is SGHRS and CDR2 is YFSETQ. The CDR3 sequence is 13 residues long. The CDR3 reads CASSSTAMNIQYF. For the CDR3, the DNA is TGCGCCAGCAGCTCAACAGCAATGAACATTCAGTACTTC.

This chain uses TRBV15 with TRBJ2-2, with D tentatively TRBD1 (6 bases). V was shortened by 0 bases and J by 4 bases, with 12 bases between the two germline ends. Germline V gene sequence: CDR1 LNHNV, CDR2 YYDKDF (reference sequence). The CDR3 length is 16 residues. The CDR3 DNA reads TGTGCCACCAGCAGAGACAGGGGACGGGGCACCGGGGAGCTGTTTTTT. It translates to CATSRDRGRGTGELFF.

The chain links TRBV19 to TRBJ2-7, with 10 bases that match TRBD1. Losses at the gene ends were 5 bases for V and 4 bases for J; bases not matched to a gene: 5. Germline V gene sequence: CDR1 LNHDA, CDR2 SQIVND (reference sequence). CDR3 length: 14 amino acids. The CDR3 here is CASSPRDRGYEQYF. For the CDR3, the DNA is TGTGCCAGTAGTCCACGGGACAGGGGATACGAGCAGTACTTC.

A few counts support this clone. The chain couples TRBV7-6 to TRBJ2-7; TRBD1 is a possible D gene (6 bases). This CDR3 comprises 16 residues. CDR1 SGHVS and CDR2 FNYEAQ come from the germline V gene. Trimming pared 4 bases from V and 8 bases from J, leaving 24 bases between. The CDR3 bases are TGTGCCAGCAGCTCATCTGGGAGCCAGGGGCTATTGAAGCAGTACTTC. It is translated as CASSSSGSQGLLKQYF. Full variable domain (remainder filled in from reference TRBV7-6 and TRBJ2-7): GAGVSQSPRYKVTKRGQDVALRCDPISGHVSLYWYRQALGQGPEFLTYFNYEAQQDKSGLPNDRFSAERPEGSISTLTIQRTEQRDSAMYRCASSSSGSQGLLKQYFGPGTRLTVT.

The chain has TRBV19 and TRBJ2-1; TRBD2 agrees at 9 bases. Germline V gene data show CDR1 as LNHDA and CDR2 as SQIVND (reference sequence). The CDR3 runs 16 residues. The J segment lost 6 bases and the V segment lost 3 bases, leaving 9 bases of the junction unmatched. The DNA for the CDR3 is TGTGCCAGTAGTATTCTAGCGGGGCCTAAGGTCAATGAGCAGTTCTTC. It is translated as CASSILAGPKVNEQFF.

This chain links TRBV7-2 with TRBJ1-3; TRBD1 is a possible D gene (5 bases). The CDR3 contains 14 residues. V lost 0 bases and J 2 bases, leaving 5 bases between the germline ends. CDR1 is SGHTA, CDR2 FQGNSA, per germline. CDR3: CASSLAGAGNTIYF. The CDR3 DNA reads TGTGCCAGCAGCTTAGCAGGGGCTGGAAACACCATATATTTT.

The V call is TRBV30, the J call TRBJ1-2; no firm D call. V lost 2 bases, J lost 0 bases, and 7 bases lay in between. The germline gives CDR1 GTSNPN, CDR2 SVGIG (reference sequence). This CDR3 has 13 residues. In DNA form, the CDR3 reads TGTGCCTGGAGTAGGGAGACTAACTATGGCTACACCTTC. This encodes CAWSRETNYGYTF.

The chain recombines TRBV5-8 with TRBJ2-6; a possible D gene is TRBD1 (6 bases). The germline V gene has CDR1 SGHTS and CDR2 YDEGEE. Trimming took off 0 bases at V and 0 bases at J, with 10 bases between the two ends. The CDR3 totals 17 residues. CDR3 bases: TGTGCCAGCAGCTTGGGGGACACCCTCTCTGGGGCCAACGTCCTGACTTTC. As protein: CASSLGDTLSGANVLTF.

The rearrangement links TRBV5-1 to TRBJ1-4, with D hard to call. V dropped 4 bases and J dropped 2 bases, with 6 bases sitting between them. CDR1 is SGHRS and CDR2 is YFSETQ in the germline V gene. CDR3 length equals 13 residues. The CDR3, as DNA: TGCGCCAGCAGCGGAGGGACTAATGAAAAACTGTTTTTT. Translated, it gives CASSGGTNEKLFF.

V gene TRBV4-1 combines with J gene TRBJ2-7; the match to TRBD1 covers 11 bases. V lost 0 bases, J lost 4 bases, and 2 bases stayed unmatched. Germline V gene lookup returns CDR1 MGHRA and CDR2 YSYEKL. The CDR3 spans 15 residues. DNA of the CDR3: TGCGCCAGCAGCCAAGACGGACAGGGGGCTTACGAGCAGTACTTC. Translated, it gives CASSQDGQGAYEQYF.

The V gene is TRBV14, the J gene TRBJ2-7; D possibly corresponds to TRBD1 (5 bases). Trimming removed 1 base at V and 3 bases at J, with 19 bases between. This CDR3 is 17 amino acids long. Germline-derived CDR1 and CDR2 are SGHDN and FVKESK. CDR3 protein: CASSQVRAGPAHYEQYF. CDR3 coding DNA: TGTGCCAGCAGCCAAGTAAGGGCAGGGCCTGCCCACTACGAGCAGTACTTC.

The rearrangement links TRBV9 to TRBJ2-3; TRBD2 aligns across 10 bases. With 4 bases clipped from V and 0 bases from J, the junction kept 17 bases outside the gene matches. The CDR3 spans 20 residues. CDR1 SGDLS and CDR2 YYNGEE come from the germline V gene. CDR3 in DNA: TGTGCCAGCAGCCCTAGAGGGTCCGATAGCGGGAGGCTTAGCACAGATACGCAGTATTTT. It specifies CASSPRGSDSGRLSTDTQYF.

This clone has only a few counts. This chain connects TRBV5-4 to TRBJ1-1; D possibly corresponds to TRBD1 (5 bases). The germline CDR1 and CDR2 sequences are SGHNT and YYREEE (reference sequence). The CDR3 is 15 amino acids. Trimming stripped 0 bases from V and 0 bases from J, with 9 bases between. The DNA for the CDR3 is TGTGCCAGCAGCTTGGAGACAGCCATGAACACTGAAGCTTTCTTT. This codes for CASSLETAMNTEAFF. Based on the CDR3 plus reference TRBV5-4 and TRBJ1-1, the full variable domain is ETGVTQSPTHLIKTRGQQVTLRCSSQSGHNTVSWYQQALGQGPQFIFQYYREEENGRGNFPPRFSGLQFPNYSSELNVNALELDDSALYLCASSLETAMNTEAFFGQGTRLTVV.

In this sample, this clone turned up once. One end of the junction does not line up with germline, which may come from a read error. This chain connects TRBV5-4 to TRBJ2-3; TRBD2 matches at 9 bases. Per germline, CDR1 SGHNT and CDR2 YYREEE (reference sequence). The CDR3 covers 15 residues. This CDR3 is CASSLSGGGTYTQYF. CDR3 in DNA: TGTGCCAGCAGCCTTAGCGGGGGCGGCACATATACGCAGTATTTT. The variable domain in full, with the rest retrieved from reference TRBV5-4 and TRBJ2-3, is ETGVTQSPTHLIKTRGQQVTLRCSSQSGHNTVSWYQQALGQGPQFIFQYYREEENGRGNFPPRFSGLQFPNYSSELNVNALELDDSALYLCASSLSGGGTYTQYFGPGTRLTVL.

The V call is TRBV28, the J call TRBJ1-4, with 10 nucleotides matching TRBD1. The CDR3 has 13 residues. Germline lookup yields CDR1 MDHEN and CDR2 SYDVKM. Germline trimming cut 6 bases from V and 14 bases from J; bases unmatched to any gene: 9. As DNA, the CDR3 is TGTGCCAGCAGCCGCGGGACAGGGGCTGGGCTGTTTTTT. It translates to CASSRGTGAGLFF. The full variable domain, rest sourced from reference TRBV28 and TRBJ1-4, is DVKVTQSSRYLVKRTGEKVFLECVQDMDHENMFWYRQDPGLGLRLIYFSYDVKMKEKGDIPEGYSVSREKKERFSLILESASTNQTSMYLCASSRGTGAGLFFGSGTQLSVL.

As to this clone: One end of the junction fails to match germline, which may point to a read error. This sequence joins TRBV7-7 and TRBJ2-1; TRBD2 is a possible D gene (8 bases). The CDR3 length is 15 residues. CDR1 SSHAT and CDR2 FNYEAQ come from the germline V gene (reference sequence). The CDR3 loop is CASSSGGGSHNEQFF. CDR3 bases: TGTGCTAGCAGCTCGGGAGGGGGCTCCCACAATGAGCAGTTCTTC.

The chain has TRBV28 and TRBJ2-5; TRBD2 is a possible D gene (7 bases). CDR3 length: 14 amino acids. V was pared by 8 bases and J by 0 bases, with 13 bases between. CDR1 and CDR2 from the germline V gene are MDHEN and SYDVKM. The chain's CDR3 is CASLGGPHQETQYF. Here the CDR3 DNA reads TGTGCCAGCCTCGGGGGGCCCCACCAAGAGACCCAGTACTTC.

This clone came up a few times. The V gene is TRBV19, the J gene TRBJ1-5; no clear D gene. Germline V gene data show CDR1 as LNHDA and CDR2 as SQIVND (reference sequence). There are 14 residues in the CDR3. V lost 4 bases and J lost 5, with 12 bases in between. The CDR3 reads CASSRLQYDQPQHF. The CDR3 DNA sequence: TGTGCCAGTAGTAGACTACAGTACGATCAGCCCCAGCATTTT.

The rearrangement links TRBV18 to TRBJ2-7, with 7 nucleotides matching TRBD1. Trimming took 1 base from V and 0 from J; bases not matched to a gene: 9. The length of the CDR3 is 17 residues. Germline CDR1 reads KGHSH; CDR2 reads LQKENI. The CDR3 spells CASSPLAIQGSSYEQYF. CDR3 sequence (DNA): TGTGCCAGCTCACCACTCGCTATACAGGGGAGCTCCTACGAGCAGTACTTC.

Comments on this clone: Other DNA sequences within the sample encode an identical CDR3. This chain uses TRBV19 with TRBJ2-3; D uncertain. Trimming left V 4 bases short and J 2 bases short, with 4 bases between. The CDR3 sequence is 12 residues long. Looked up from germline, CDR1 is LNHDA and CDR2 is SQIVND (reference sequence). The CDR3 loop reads CASSTFTDTQYF. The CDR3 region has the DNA TGTGCCAGTAGTACATTCACAGATACGCAGTATTTT.

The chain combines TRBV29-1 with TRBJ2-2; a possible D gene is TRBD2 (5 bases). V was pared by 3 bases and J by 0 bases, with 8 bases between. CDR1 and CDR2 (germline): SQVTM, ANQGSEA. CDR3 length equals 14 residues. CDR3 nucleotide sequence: TGCAGCGTTGATTACGGGGCGAACACCGGGGAGCTGTTTTTT. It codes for CSVDYGANTGELFF.

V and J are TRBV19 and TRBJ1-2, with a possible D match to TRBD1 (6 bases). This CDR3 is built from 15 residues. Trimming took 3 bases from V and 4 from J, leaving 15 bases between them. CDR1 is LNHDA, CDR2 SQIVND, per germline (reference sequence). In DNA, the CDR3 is TGTGCCAGTAGTATTGCGGCAGGGGAGAGCTATGGCTACACCTTC. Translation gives CASSIAAGESYGYTF.

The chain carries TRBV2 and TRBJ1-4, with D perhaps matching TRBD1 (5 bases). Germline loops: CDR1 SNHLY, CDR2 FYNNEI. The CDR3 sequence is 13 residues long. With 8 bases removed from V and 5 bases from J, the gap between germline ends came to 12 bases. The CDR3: CASWTLLNEKLFF. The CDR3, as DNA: TGTGCCAGCTGGACATTATTAAATGAAAAACTGTTTTTT.

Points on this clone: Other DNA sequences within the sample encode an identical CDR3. The DNA for the CDR3 is TGCGCCAGCAGCTCCACCGGAGCAACTAATGAAAAACTGTTTTTT. Its translation is CASSSTGATNEKLFF. The V and J genes are TRBV5-1 and TRBJ1-4, with D unresolved. CDR1 is SGHRS, CDR2 YFSETQ, per germline. Trimming pared 3 bases from V and 0 bases from J, leaving 9 bases between. This CDR3 is built from 15 residues.